Below are 24 T cell receptor beta chains sequenced from a single sample in a study of cytomegalovirus exposure and HLA in healthy donors. PCR involved 60 Vbeta and 13 Jbeta primers. The repertoire was sequenced with immunoSEQ multiplex PCR; TCRdb's copy has only in-frame clones and lacks some. This sample has about 200,000 clones; 65% to 85% occur once, and the top ten carry 1.5% to 2%. The sample was PBMCs. Source of these receptors: a man over 45 in good health and CMV-seronegative.

The chain uses TRBV9 and TRBJ2-5; 12 positions match TRBD2. The V and J ends lost 3 bases and 2 bases, in that order; junction bases with no gene match: 5. This CDR3 is 16 amino acids long. Germline CDR1 and CDR2: SGDLS and YYNGEE. In DNA, the CDR3 is TGTGCCAGCAGCGCTACTAGCGGGAGGTCACAAGAGACCCAGTACTTC. Translation gives CASSATSGRSQETQYF.

The CDR3 bases are TGTGCCAGCGCGAACTCAGGGGGCTTTGGCTACACCTTC. Its translation: CASANSGGFGYTF. This sequence joins TRBV28 and TRBJ1-2, with TRBD1 matching 8 bases. V gave up 8 bases and J gave up 7 bases; unmatched junction bases: 9. Germline CDR1 MDHEN, CDR2 SYDVKM. CDR3 size: 13 residues.

This chain links TRBV10-3 with TRBJ1-6, with D possibly being TRBD1 (5 bases). The length of the CDR3 is 13 residues. V gave up 6 bases and J gave up 8 bases, with 11 bases separating them. CDR1 ENHRY and CDR2 SYGVKD come from the germline V gene. The CDR3 loop is CAIRGSGDSPLHF. The CDR3 region has the DNA TGTGCCATCAGGGGATCGGGGGATTCACCCCTCCACTTT.

V usage is TRBV7-9 and J usage is TRBJ2-7, with 11 bases identical to TRBD2. The germline V gene encodes CDR1 SEHNR and CDR2 FQNEAQ (reference sequence). V was pared by 0 bases and J by 3 bases, with 4 bases of the junction left unmatched. The CDR3 length is 16 residues. The CDR3 spells CASSLALAGVNYEQYF. DNA for the CDR3: TGTGCCAGCAGCTTAGCACTAGCGGGAGTAAACTACGAGCAGTACTTC.

About this clone: One end of the junction is discordant with germline, which a read error may explain. The chain employs TRBV9 and TRBJ2-7; 7 nucleotides match TRBD2. The CDR3 runs to 12 residues. The germline CDR1 and CDR2 sequences are SGDLS and YYNGEE. CDR3 DNA sequence: TGTGCCAGCAGCGTACCAGGAGGGCGGGGGTTCTTC. As protein: CASSVPGGRGFF.

The chain joins TRBV6-1 to TRBJ1-4; weak D call: TRBD1 (5 bases). Deletions cut 6 bases from V and 13 bases from J, with 21 bases between. This CDR3 spans 14 amino acids. Germline V lookup: CDR1 MNHNS, CDR2 SASEGT. The DNA of the CDR3 is TGTGCCAGCAGAGTCGACAGTCCGCCGTTGAGACTGTTTTTT. As protein: CASRVDSPPLRLFF.

Note on this clone: The same CDR3 is also encoded by other DNA sequences in this sample. The V gene is TRBV4-1, the J gene TRBJ1-1; D might be TRBD1 (5 bases). Trimming left V 6 bases short and J 10 bases short, with 15 bases between. There are 12 residues in the CDR3. Per the germline V gene, CDR1 is MGHRA and CDR2 is YSYEKL. Here the CDR3 reads CASSHPGGGAFF. The CDR3 bases are TGCGCCAGCAGTCACCCCGGCGGGGGAGCTTTCTTT.

The V gene is TRBV5-1, the J gene TRBJ2-5; 10 bases agree with TRBD2. CDR1 is SGHRS and CDR2 is YFSETQ in the germline V gene. This CDR3 is 19 amino acids long. J gave up 3 bases and V 5 bases, and 19 bases lay outside the gene matches. The CDR3 spells CASRGVGGSSGRVEETQYF. CDR3 bases: TGCGCCAGCAGAGGGGTTGGGGGTTCTAGCGGGAGAGTGGAAGAGACCCAGTACTTC.

This rearrangement joins TRBV5-1 to TRBJ2-1; TRBD2 aligns across 14 bases. The V gene's germline CDR1 is SGHRS and CDR2 YFSETQ. The CDR3 has 16 amino acids. Trimming took 4 bases from V and 5 from J; bases not matched to a gene: 5. The CDR3 bases are TGCGCCAGCAGCATCCGACTAGCGGGAGGGAACAATGAGCAGTTCTTC. This encodes CASSIRLAGGNNEQFF.

The CDR3 sequence is CAISAPLSGSLNEQYF. The CDR3 nucleotides are TGTGCCATCAGTGCACCGCTTAGCGGGAGTTTGAACGAGCAGTACTTC. V gene TRBV10-3 combines with J gene TRBJ2-7, with 9 bases identical to TRBD2. The CDR3 has 16 residues. Trimming cost V 4 bases and J 5 bases; bases outside gene matches: 12. In germline, CDR1 is ENHRY, CDR2 SYGVKD.

The V and J genes are TRBV27 and TRBJ1-6; 9 nucleotides match TRBD1. V shed 7 bases, J shed 4 bases, and the junction held 5 bases outside the gene matches. The CDR3 consists of 15 residues. Germline loops: CDR1 MNHEY, CDR2 SMNVEV (reference sequence). The CDR3 here is CASNPGTGYNSPLHF. For the CDR3, the DNA is TGTGCCAGCAACCCCGGGACAGGGTATAATTCACCCCTCCACTTT.

V and J are TRBV4-1 and TRBJ2-1, with 16 bases matching TRBD2. The CDR3 consists of 17 residues. Germline V gene lookup returns CDR1 MGHRA and CDR2 YSYEKL. Trimming cost V 4 bases and J 8 bases; bases outside gene matches: 8. In DNA, the CDR3 is TGCGCCAGCAGCCCGGGACTAGCGGGAGGGCCTATCCATGAGCAGTTCTTC. This gives the protein CASSPGLAGGPIHEQFF.

This clone has a handful of counts. The genes are TRBV19 and TRBJ2-5, with 11 bases lining up with TRBD2. The CDR3 is made up of 18 amino acids. Trimming cost V 5 bases and J 3 bases; bases outside gene matches: 14. Germline V gene sequence: CDR1 LNHDA, CDR2 SQIVND (reference sequence). The CDR3, as DNA: TGTGCCAGTAGTCCGGTTCTAGCGGGAGGCCCCGAAGAAGAGACCCAGTACTTC. Its translation is CASSPVLAGGPEEETQYF.

This clone was detected a few times. V and J are TRBV19 and TRBJ1-1, with D unclear. Germline V lookup: CDR1 LNHDA, CDR2 SQIVND (reference sequence). The CDR3 runs to 14 residues. V was shortened by 3 bases and J by 4 bases, with 12 bases between the two germline ends. The CDR3 coding sequence is TGTGCCAGTAGTATTGAAGTTCTCGGCACTGAAGCTTTCTTT. Its protein is CASSIEVLGTEAFF.

The chain joins TRBV6-1 to TRBJ1-1; D is perhaps TRBD1 (6 bases). Germline V lookup: CDR1 MNHNS, CDR2 SASEGT. V lost 4 bases and J 4 bases, leaving 13 bases between the germline ends. CDR3 length: 14 residues. The CDR3 loop is CASSVLTGSTEAFF. In DNA form, the CDR3 reads TGTGCCAGCAGTGTCCTCACAGGGTCCACTGAAGCTTTCTTT.

The rearrangement joins TRBV4-1 to TRBJ1-2, with TRBD1 as a possible D gene (5 bases). V lost 4 bases and J lost 8, with 14 bases in between. Germline V gene data show CDR1 as MGHRA and CDR2 as YSYEKL. This CDR3 has 13 amino acids. The CDR3 loop reads CASSPQQGDGYTF. The DNA for the CDR3 is TGCGCCAGCAGCCCCCAGCAGGGTGACGGCTACACCTTC.

The CDR3 DNA sequence: TGCGCTTCGACGGACACTCGGAGAGAGACCCAGTACTTC. Translation gives CASTDTRRETQYF. The gene calls are TRBV10-2 and TRBJ2-5; D is perhaps TRBD1 (5 bases). The length of the CDR3 is 13 residues. Germline-derived CDR1 and CDR2 are WSHSY and SAAADI.

This clone was counted only a few times. The chain carries TRBV2 and TRBJ2-7; 11 bases agree with TRBD2. This CDR3 contains 15 residues. Trimming removed 6 bases from V and 1 base from J; junction bases left unmatched: 5. Looked up from germline, CDR1 is SNHLY and CDR2 is FYNNEI. This CDR3 is CASSLGTSGSYEQYF. CDR3 nucleotide sequence: TGTGCCAGCAGCCTCGGGACTAGCGGTTCCTACGAGCAGTACTTC.

J is TRBJ1-5 and V is TRBV18, with a weak D call TRBD1 (5 bases). The CDR3 is made up of 15 amino acids. Between the trimmed V and J ends, which lost 4 bases and 0 bases, there was a span of 10 bases. CDR1 and CDR2 from the germline V gene are KGHSH and LQKENI. CDR3 region: CASSRTQNSNQPQHF. CDR3 coding DNA: TGTGCCAGCTCACGGACACAGAATAGCAATCAGCCCCAGCATTTT.

This chain joins TRBV7-9 and TRBJ1-1; D uncertain. V lost 5 bases and J 0 bases, leaving 10 bases between the germline ends. The CDR3 spans 14 residues. Germline V lookup: CDR1 SEHNR, CDR2 FQNEAQ (reference sequence). The CDR3 here is CASSPAPLNTEAFF. The CDR3 region has the DNA TGTGCCAGCAGCCCCGCGCCGCTGAACACTGAAGCTTTCTTT.

The CDR3: CASSFFTGNTAGELFF. Here the CDR3 DNA reads TGTGCCAGCAGTTTCTTCACAGGGAACACGGCCGGGGAGCTGTTTTTT. The V gene is TRBV27, the J gene TRBJ2-2, with a possible D match to TRBD1 (6 bases). The CDR3 sequence is 16 residues long. The V end lost 3 bases, the J end lost 6 bases, and 17 bases lay between the germline ends. Germline V lookup: CDR1 MNHEY, CDR2 SMNVEV (reference sequence).

The chain links TRBV27 to TRBJ2-7, with 7 bases matching TRBD2. With V trimmed by 4 bases and J by 7 bases, 7 bases remained unmatched. Germline CDR1 reads MNHEY; CDR2 reads SMNVEV (reference sequence). The CDR3 runs 13 residues. CDR3 DNA: TGTGCCAGCAGTTCAAGACTAGCAGGAGAGCAGTACTTC. Residues: CASSSRLAGEQYF.

The rearrangement uses TRBV28 and TRBJ1-3; 7 bases are a match to TRBD1. The germline V gene has CDR1 MDHEN and CDR2 SYDVKM. CDR3 length: 16 residues. Trimming took 6 bases from V and 3 from J; bases not matched to a gene: 11. CDR3 sequence (DNA): TGTGCCAGCAGGGAAACTGCCGGGACAGTTGGAAACACCATATATTTT. Translation: CASRETAGTVGNTIYF.

CDR3 nucleotide sequence: TGTGCCTGGAAAGGGGTTGGAAACACCATATATTTT. Residues: CAWKGVGNTIYF. V and J are TRBV30 and TRBJ1-3; a weak D match, TRBD1 (5 bases). Germline CDR1 is GTSNPN and CDR2 is SVGIG (reference sequence). The V end was cut by 4 bases, the J end by 3 bases, with 7 bases between. This CDR3 comprises 12 residues.